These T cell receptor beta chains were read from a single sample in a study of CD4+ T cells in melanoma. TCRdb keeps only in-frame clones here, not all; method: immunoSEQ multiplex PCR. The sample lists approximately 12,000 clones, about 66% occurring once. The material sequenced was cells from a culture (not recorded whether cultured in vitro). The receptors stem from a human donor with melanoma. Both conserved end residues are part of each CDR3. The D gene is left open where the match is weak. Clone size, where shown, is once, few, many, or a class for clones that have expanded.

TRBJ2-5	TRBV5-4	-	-	TGTGCCAGCAGCTGGGGGGGGCAGGGAGAGACCCAGTACTTC	CASSWGGQGETQYF
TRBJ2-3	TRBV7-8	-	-	TGTGCCAGCAGCCCGGGGCGGGTGACAGATACGCAGTATTTT	CASSPGRVTDTQYF
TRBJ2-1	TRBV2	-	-	TGTGCCAGCAGTCCCGTCCTCCTGGCGGGCGAGAACAATGAGCAGTTCTTC	CASSPVLLAGENNEQFF
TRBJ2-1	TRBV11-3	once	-	TGTGCCAGCAGCCAGGGAGGGGGGGGGATCCCTGAGCAGTTCTTC	CASSQGGGGIPEQFF
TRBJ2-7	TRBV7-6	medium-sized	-	TGTGCCAGCAGCTTCGGCGAGCAGTACTTC	CASSFGEQYF
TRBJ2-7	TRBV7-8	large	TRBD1	TGTGCCAGCAGCGTGGGACAGGCCTACGAGCAGTACTTC	CASSVGQAYEQYF
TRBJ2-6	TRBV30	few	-	TGTGCCTGGAGTTGGGGGTCTGGGGCCAACGTCCTGACTTTC	CAWSWGSGANVLTF
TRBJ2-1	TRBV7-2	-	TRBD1	TGTGCCAGCAGCTTAGTAGGGCCGGGACAGGCCTACAATGAGCAGTTCTTC	CASSLVGPGQAYNEQFF
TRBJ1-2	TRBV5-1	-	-	TGCGCCAGCAGCTTTAGCCCAGATACTAACTATGGCTACACCTTC	CASSFSPDTNYGYTF
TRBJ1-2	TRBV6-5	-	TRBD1	TGTGCCAGCAGCAGGACAGGGGTCTATGGCTACACCTTC	CASSRTGVYGYTF
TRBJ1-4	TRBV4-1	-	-	TGCGCCAGCAGCCAAGAGCCCTGGGCCAGGGGCGGAGGGGTGACAGAAAAACTGTTTTTT	CASSQEPWARGGGVTEKLFF
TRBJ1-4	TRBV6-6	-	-	TGTGCCAGCAGCCCTAGGACAGTTTCTAATGAAAAACTGTTTTTT	CASSPRTVSNEKLFF
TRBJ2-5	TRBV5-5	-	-	TGTGCCAGCAGCTTTGGGATATCTTCTCTGTACTTC	CASSFGISSLYF
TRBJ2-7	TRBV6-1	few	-	TGTGCCAGCCGTCGGCAGGCCGACTCCTACGAGCAGTACTTC	CASRRQADSYEQYF
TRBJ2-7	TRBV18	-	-	TGTGCCAGCTCAACCGCGCAGAGCTCCTACGAGCAGTACTTC	CASSTAQSSYEQYF
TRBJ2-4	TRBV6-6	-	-	TGTGCCAGCAGTGGAGACAGCGCACTAGCCAAAAACATTCAGTACTTC	CASSGDSALAKNIQYF
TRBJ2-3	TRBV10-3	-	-	TGTGCCATCAGTGAGCCTATCTCCATGGATAACTCAGATACGCAGTATTTT	CAISEPISMDNSDTQYF
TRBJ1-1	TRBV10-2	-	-	TGCGCCAGCAGCTGGGGCAGAATGAACACTGAAGCTTTCTTT	CASSWGRMNTEAFF
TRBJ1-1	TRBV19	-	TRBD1	TGTGCCAGTAGTCGGACAGGGCGGGGCACTGAAGCTTTCTTT	CASSRTGRGTEAFF
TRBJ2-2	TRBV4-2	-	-	TGTGCCAGCAGCCAAATCTTAGCGGCGAACACCGGGGAGCTGTTTTTT	CASSQILAANTGELFF
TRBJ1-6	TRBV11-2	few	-	TGTGCCAGCAGCTTATCGTACAGGAACTATAATTCACCCCTCCACTTT	CASSLSYRNYNSPLHF
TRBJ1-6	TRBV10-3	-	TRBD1	TGTGCCATCAGGTCCCAGGGGGTAGTCGGGAATTCACCCCTCCACTTT	CAIRSQGVVGNSPLHF
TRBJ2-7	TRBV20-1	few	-	TGCAGTGTAGGGTCCGAGCAGTACTTC	CSVGSEQYF
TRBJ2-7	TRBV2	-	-	TGTGCCAGCACAGTGGTTGGGGGGCCCTACGAGCAGTACTTC	CASTVVGGPYEQYF
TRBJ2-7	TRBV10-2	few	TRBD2	TGCGCCAGCTCGGGAGGAGTAGCGGGGGCATCCTACGAGCAGTACTTC	CASSGGVAGASYEQYF
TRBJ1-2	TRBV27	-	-	TGTGCCAGCAGTTTAATGGGGGGAACCTGGACAAACTATGGCTACACCTTC	CASSLMGGTWTNYGYTF
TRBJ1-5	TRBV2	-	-	TGTGCCAGCAGTCGCTCTCGGGGCAATCAGCCCCAGCATTTT	CASSRSRGNQPQHF
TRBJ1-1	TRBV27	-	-	TGTGCCAGCAGTTTAAGTTATTCAGGGACCAAAGCTTTCTTT	CASSLSYSGTKAFF
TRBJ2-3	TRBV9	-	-	TGTGCCAGCAGCCCCCGGACTAATCTCGCGGATACGCAGTATTTT	CASSPRTNLADTQYF
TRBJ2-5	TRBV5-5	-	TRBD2	TGTGCCAGCAGCCTACTTAGCGGGTTTCAAGAGACCCAGTACTTC	CASSLLSGFQETQYF
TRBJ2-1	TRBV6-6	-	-	TGTGCCAGCAGTTACTCGAGGCGGGGAGATTACAATGAGCAGTTCTTC	CASSYSRRGDYNEQFF
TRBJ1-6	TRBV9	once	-	TGTGCCAGCAGCGTAGTGCCGGTGAATTCACCCCTCCACTTT	CASSVVPVNSPLHF
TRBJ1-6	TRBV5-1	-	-	TGCGCCAGCAGCTTTTCGGCAGATAATTCACCCCTCCACTTT	CASSFSADNSPLHF
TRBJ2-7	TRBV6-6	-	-	TGTGCCAGCAGTCAAAAGACGGTCCCCTACGAGCAGTACTTC	CASSQKTVPYEQYF
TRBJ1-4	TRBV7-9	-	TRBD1	TGTGCCAGCAGCACGGGACAGGGTGATCGAAAACTGTTTTTT	CASSTGQGDRKLFF
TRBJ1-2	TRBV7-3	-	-	TGTGCCAGCAGCTCTTCAGGGGATGGCTACACCTTC	CASSSSGDGYTF
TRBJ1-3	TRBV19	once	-	TGTGCCAGTAAAGAAAGGGGACCGAGCTCTGGAAACACCATATATTTT	CASKERGPSSGNTIYF
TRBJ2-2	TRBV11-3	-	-	TGTGCCAGCAGCTTAGTTGGTTCCGGGGAGCTGTTTTTT	CASSLVGSGELFF
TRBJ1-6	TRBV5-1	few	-	TGCGCCAGCAGCTTGGGCGACCTACCCAATTCACCCCTCCACTTT	CASSLGDLPNSPLHF
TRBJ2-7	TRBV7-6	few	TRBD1	TGTGCCAGCAGCCTCCGACAGGGGATGCGCGAGCAGTACTTC	CASSLRQGMREQYF
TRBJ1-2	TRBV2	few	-	TGTGCCAGCAGAGCGGGGGTATCTAACTATGGCTACACCTTC	CASRAGVSNYGYTF
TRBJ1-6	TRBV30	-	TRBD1	TGTGCCTGGCGGACAGGGGCTCTCCTCCACTTT	CAWRTGALLHF
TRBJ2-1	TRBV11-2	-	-	TGTGCCAGCAGTATGGACCGTGGTCCCAGTCGGGTCTTC	CASSMDRGPSRVF
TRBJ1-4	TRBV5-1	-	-	TGCGCCAGCAGCACGCAACCTCTCGGTTCTAATGAAAAACTGTTTTTT	CASSTQPLGSNEKLFF
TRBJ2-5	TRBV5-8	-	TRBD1	TGTGCCAGCAGCGGATTTGGACAGGGGGCGGAGACCCAGTACTTC	CASSGFGQGAETQYF
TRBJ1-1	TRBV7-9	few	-	TGTGCCAGCAGCTTAACGGGTTGGGTGGGTGGCACTGAAGCTTTCTTT	CASSLTGWVGGTEAFF
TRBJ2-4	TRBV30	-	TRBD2	TGTGCCTGGAGGGGGGGGACCCTCAAAAACATTCAGTACTTC	CAWRGGTLKNIQYF
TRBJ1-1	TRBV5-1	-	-	TGCGCCAGCAGTTTAAGTCCGGGGAGCATGAACACTGAAGCTTTCTTT	CASSLSPGSMNTEAFF
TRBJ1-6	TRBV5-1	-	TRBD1	TGCGCCAGCAGCTTAACGACAGGGGTAAATTCACCCCTCCACTTT	CASSLTTGVNSPLHF
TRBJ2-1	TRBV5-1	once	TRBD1	TGCGCCAGCAGCGCATCGACAGGGGCGGTCGGTGAGCAGTTCTTC	CASSASTGAVGEQFF
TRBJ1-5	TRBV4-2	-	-	TGTGCCAGCAGCCAAGAATTCTCTGGGGGCGATCAGCCCCAGCATTTT	CASSQEFSGGDQPQHF
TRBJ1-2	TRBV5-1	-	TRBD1	TGCGCCAGCAGCTTGGCCCCAGGGGGAGTTGGCTACACCTTC	CASSLAPGGVGYTF
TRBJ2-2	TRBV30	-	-	TGTGCCTGGAGTGGCCTGGTCCGCGAGATGCCCGGGGCCAACACCGGGGAGCTGTTTTTT	CAWSGLVREMPGANTGELFF
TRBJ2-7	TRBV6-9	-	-	TGTGCCAGCAGTTCAGGGCGTCAGTACGAGCAGTACTTC	CASSSGRQYEQYF
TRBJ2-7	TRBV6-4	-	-	TGTGCCAGCAGTTCCCAGGGCGCCGAGCAGTACTTC	CASSSQGAEQYF
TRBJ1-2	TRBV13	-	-	TGTGCCAGCAGCGCTGCAGGGGCTTACTATGGCTACACCTTC	CASSAAGAYYGYTF
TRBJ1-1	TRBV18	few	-	TGTGCCAGCTCACCACCAACGAGGGTACTGGGCACTGAAGCTTTCTTT	CASSPPTRVLGTEAFF
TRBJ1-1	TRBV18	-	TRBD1	TGTGCCAGCTCACAGGGACAGGGTGCCACTGAAGCTTTCTTT	CASSQGQGATEAFF
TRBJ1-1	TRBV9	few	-	TGTGCCAGCAGCGTAGAGGGACGGAGGAACACTGAAGCTTTCTTT	CASSVEGRRNTEAFF